The T cell receptor beta chain under discussion was sequenced for a study of cytomegalovirus exposure and HLA in healthy donors (dated by TCRdb to about 2017). Background on the whole study: An earlier analysis of about 560 of the donors reported 276 Gb of sequence data and 117 million unique TCR beta sequences obtained from 180 million or so T cells. An earlier analysis of around 640 of the donors used high-throughput TCR beta sequencing to judge whether each TCR beta V gene segment behaved as functional or pseudogenic. The later analysis used no new phenotypic data to find candidate immune exposures, relying instead on TCR beta sequences and their occurrence across donors. The study combined high-throughput TCR immunosequencing, statistical association of individual TCRs with disease status, and machine learning to predict cytomegalovirus infection status. HLA typing included class I and class II loci at four-digit resolution. Besides the first cohort of hundreds of subjects, a separate validation cohort made up of over a hundred different subjects was used. Roughly 300 gigabases of sequencing data and tens of millions of unique TCR sequences were included in an early release covering around 650 HLA-typed donors. Alongside the repertoire data, information on donor age, sex, ethnicity and CMV serostatus was compiled. The T cell repertoires of 666 subjects were profiled by immunosequencing and related to cytomegalovirus serostatus. The study was designed to test whether signatures of past pathogen exposure could be identified by cataloging public T cell receptors. Four to six DR-DQ haplotypes were handled as single units for association and clustering, since linkage in the cohort was strong. In a later genetic analysis, genome-wide SNP genotypes for about three fifths of the roughly 670 donors were used, and that subset was treated as a discovery cohort. Among the 398 genotyped donors, around 79% belonged to the genetic ancestry cluster associated with self-reported Caucasian donors. In a later analysis, previously published TCR beta repertoires from 600 to 850 donors were re-analyzed and high-resolution HLA genotyping was added so that TCR occurrence patterns could be studied. Typing coverage varied by locus: roughly 629-640 donors for A, B, C, DRB1 and DQB1; about 520 for DQA1; approximately 610 for DPA1; roughly 450 for DPB1. Among about 360 genotyped donors of the cohort, an average of approximately 250,000 unique TCR beta nucleotide sequences were sequenced per donor, around 20% of them non-productive. Every repertoire in the discovery cohort had been generated on one and the same sequencing platform. Broad study findings and their caveats: Specific HLA alleles were associated with roughly 17,000 TCR beta sequences at a false discovery rate of 0.05 in a later analysis. Most TCR sequences were observed very rarely across donors, whereas some public TCRs were present in many individuals. The study gave a list of about 170 TCR beta chains associated with cytomegalovirus. A later analysis found that most CMV-associated TCR beta chains appeared HLA-restricted, with HLA associations seemingly driven largely by CMV exposure. Correlated functional status among segregating V segments might be attributable to linkage disequilibrium, but an unknown experimental factor could not be ruled out. According to a later analysis, TCR association rates differed among HLA loci, with DRB1 alleles showing the most associated TCRs and HLA-C alleles showing the fewest. Because counts were too low, roughly 18 rarely observed V segments, including chromosome 9 orphons, were left out of the earlier analysis of some 600 of the donors. A cluster of highly shared sequence variants was judged likely to represent a technical artifact of the sequencing pipeline. Several of the top co-occurrence clusters appeared to be linked to parvovirus B19, influenza, CMV and Epstein-Barr virus, according to a later analysis. In vitro tests confirmed that a few of the cytomegalovirus-associated TCR beta chains recognize cytomegalovirus antigens. A later genetic analysis reported fewer N-insertions in productive TCRs among donors in an Asian-associated ancestry cluster than the roughly 700-donor mean. HLA typing was unavailable for some donors at each locus, so association tests used only the typed subset. A further reported finding was that TCR beta sequences accurately predicted the HLA-A and HLA-B alleles for most subjects in the first cohort. In a later analysis, HLA-associated TCR beta chains showed more clonal expansion and lower generation probabilities than non-associated chains that were equally common. An association between a missense DCLRE1C variant and V-gene and J-gene trimming of TCR beta chains was found in a later genetic analysis and replicated in an independent cohort. Assigning TCR associations to individual alleles was difficult when HLA alleles, especially DR and DQ, strongly co-occurred. The presence/absence analyses assumed that sequencing depth was roughly uniform across donors, and that assumption may not be true. The classifier was reported to diagnose cytomegalovirus status with high specificity and sensitivity in both the original cohort and the validation cohort. Some IMGT-functional V segments, including TRBV6-2 and TRBV6-3, could not be distinguished by the 87-base-pair reads and were therefore excluded. The only immune exposure information available for the cohort was CMV serostatus. In an earlier analysis of around 500 of the donors, most TCR beta V segments appeared in productive rearrangements about 87% or about 30% of the time, broadly matching IMGT annotations. It was suggested by the authors that the approach could potentially be generalized to other disease states and immunological phenotypes. This cohort had only TCR beta chains sequenced, and the lack of alpha or paired-chain data limited which features could be detected.

The library came from the immunoSEQ multiplex PCR assay. For the multiplex PCR, a mixture combining 60 forward primers for TCR Vbeta segments and 13 reverse primers for TCR Jbeta segments was used. The CDR3 region of rearranged TCR beta genes was amplified from genomic DNA by a multiplex PCR assay. The amplified TCR beta libraries were sequenced on the Illumina HiSeq System as 87-base-pair reads. Per the original workflow: In a later analysis, 77 million or so unique TCR beta chains were counted across the roughly 670 repertoires, and roughly 11 million of these chains were shared by at least two donors. Raw reads were error-corrected and collapsed into unique sequences with a nearest-neighbor algorithm that merged closely related sequences to remove PCR and sequencing errors. V, D and J gene segments were assigned by aligning CDR3 sequences to IMGT reference sequences. For a sequence to be retained, a match of at least six nucleotides to both a V gene segment and a J gene segment was required. Rearrangements were called productive when the CDR3 lacked stop codons and stayed in frame with V and J; all others were non-productive. Following IMGT convention, CDR3 was defined as the stretch from the second conserved V-encoded cysteine to the conserved J-encoded phenylalanine. The earlier analysis of 500 to 750 of the donors excluded any sequence lacking an unambiguous match to a single V gene segment. An earlier analysis of fewer than 750 of the donors called V segments functional above 56.7% productive rearrangements and segregating when the between-donor standard deviation exceeded 5%. To diagnose cytomegalovirus status from the catalog of TCR beta chain sequences, a statistical classification framework was built. In a later analysis, V and J genes were assigned by comparing TCR nucleotide sequences against IMGT/GENE-DB human TR gene sequences. A later analysis assigned CDR3 sequences and most-parsimonious VDJ recombination scenarios with the TCRdist pipeline. A later analysis defined each TCR beta chain by its CDR3 amino acid sequence plus V-gene family, and excluded reads lacking a unique V-gene family. In a later analysis, 500 to 700 highly shared, low-generation-probability nucleotide sequences were removed to address suspected cross-contamination and a sequencing artifact. For each public chain, a later analysis derived a clonal expansion index from normalized ranks of inferred template counts within each repertoire. In a later analysis, generation probabilities were computed with a VDJ recombination model fitted to out-of-frame rearrangements, and the resulting probabilities were checked against IGoR. In a later analysis, hypergeometric tests were used to score TCR-TCR, TCR-HLA and TCR-CMV co-occurrence, with a repertoire-size bias correction applied to TCR pairs. False discovery rates were estimated in a later analysis by permuting HLA or CMV assignments 20 times. In a later analysis, co-occurring TCRs were grouped with DBSCAN, and TCRdist sequence similarity was added when clustering was performed within HLA-allele-positive subsets. Co-occurrence clustering excluded repertoires with fewer than 30,000 or more than 120,000 public chains, plus five with anomalous nucleotide sharing. TCRdb carries this immuneACCESS record with in-frame sequences only. Its versions omit some clonotypes, under half of them owing to an unresolved V gene in the studies checked, with the rest unexplained. Clonal size and the V and J genes are those of that table, whereas D and trimming came from the DNA. The sample's table lists a count of about 160,000 clones. Roughly 1.3% of the sample is in the top ten clones.

Regarding this clone: This receptor's antigen is unknown.

From the cysteine through the phenylalanine, the CDR3 covers 13 amino acids. Only the CDR3 DNA is retained, 39 bases long and in frame from the first base. Via the germline V gene, CDR1 is SGHRS and CDR2 YFSETQ. V was cut back by 3 bases and J by 2 bases, leaving a gap of 6 bases between them. The cohort was made up of 500 to 850 healthy bone marrow donors. At the time of sampling, all cohort members were nominally healthy, though unrecorded immune exposures were likely present. The donor was CMV seronegative and belonged to the group of over 300 seronegative cohort members. Every donor gave a peripheral blood sample, and the peripheral blood mononuclear cells from that sample were used for TCR beta sequencing. Genomic DNA extraction from the blood cell samples was performed with the Qiagen DNeasy Blood Extraction Kit.

The V gene is TRBV5-1 and the J gene is TRBJ2-1; the D gene is not confidently resolved. The TCR comes from a woman aged 60-75 years in good health and CMV-seronegative. Sequenced: PBMCs. CDR3 loop: CASSSLTYNEQFF. The DNA sequence is given as TGCGCCAGCAGCTCCCTAACCTACAATGAGCAGTTCTTC.